A single sample gave rise to the 6 T cell receptor beta chains below, sequenced in a study of blood T cells in healthy people across ages. Primers used in a second PCR of about 7 to 12 cycles were a sample-barcoded 5' primer and a J-beta primer mix. Each CDR3 protein is one row after TCRdb ran MiXCR on the 5' RACE reads. The sample has hundreds of thousands of distinct CDR3 sequences, approximately 25% seen once. The same data also went into a second study, on T cells of mothers and their children.

Material: blood. The receptors stem from a boy between 5 and 17 years old in good health.

In its sample, this clonotype was seen a few times. The genes are TRBV28 and TRBJ2-1; 16 nucleotides match TRBD2. CDR1 and CDR2 from the germline V gene are MDHEN and SYDVKM. The CDR3 runs to 15 residues. Unmatched junction bases numbered 2, after V lost 3 bases and J lost 9 bases. This CDR3 is CASSLGLAGGSEQFF. CDR3 nucleotide sequence: TGTGCCAGCAGTTTGGGACTAGCGGGAGGGTCTGAGCAGTTCTTC.

This chain connects TRBV7-9 to TRBJ1-5, with a weak D call TRBD1 (6 bases). V was pared by 5 bases and J by 7 bases, with 15 bases between. Germline lookup yields CDR1 SEHNR and CDR2 FQNEAQ (reference sequence). The CDR3 has 14 residues. CDR3 DNA sequence: TGTGCCAGCAGCCCGGTCGGGGGCGGCCAGCCCCAGCATTTT. Residues: CASSPVGGGQPQHF.

This clonotype was counted only a few times. This chain joins TRBV5-4 and TRBJ2-3; 13 bases are shared with TRBD2. The CDR3 length is 17 residues. CDR1 and CDR2 from the germline V gene are SGHNT and YYREEE (reference sequence). The junction had 9 bases not matched to a gene; V was cut back by 4 bases and J by 4 bases. The CDR3 reads CASSVGTSGNRADTQYF. CDR3 coding DNA: TGTGCCAGCAGCGTCGGGACTAGCGGGAATCGGGCAGATACGCAGTATTTT. Supplemented by reference TRBV5-4 and TRBJ2-3, the full variable domain reads ETGVTQSPTHLIKTRGQQVTLRCSSQSGHNTVSWYQQALGQGPQFIFQYYREEENGRGNFPPRFSGLQFPNYSSELNVNALELDDSALYLCASSVGTSGNRADTQYFGPGTRLTVL.

V gene TRBV20-1 combines with J gene TRBJ2-1; 7 nucleotides align to TRBD2. The trim removed 3 bases at V and 3 bases at J, leaving 5 bases unmatched. This CDR3 spans 14 amino acids. CDR1 is DFQATT and CDR2 is SNEGSKA in the germline V gene (reference sequence). The CDR3, as DNA: TGCAGTGCTAGGAACCTAGCGGTCTACAATGAGCAGTTCTTC. Its protein is CSARNLAVYNEQFF.

This clonotype turned up a few times. The rearrangement links TRBV4-1 to TRBJ2-5; weak D call: TRBD1 (6 bases). Matching the DNA end better, TRBJ2-1 makes the J call doubtful. Germline loops: CDR1 MGHRA, CDR2 YSYEKL. The CDR3 is 13 residues long. The CDR3 DNA reads as TGCGCCAGCAGCCTTCTTAGGGGGAATGAGCAGTTCTTC. Translation gives CASSLLRGNEQFF.

V gene TRBV12-3 or TRBV12-4 combines with J gene TRBJ1-5, with 7 bases aligning to TRBD1. J lost 5 bases, V lost 3 bases, and 4 bases had no gene match. CDR3 length: 14 residues. The CDR3 nucleotides read TGTGCCAGCAGTTTGACAGGGTTGGATCAGCCCCAGCATTTT. It yields the protein CASSLTGLDQPQHF.